This T cell receptor (beta chain) was captured in a study of blood T cells in healthy people across ages. Caucasian, healthy and from Russia, the donors were aged between about 6 and 90. This clonotype has more than one count but fewer than ten. The use of a sample-barcoded 5' primer and a J-beta primer mix characterized a second PCR of roughly 6 to 11 cycles. TCRdb re-called the 5' RACE reads through MiXCR, storing one row per CDR3 protein. The table shows about a million distinct CDR3 sequences, with under 40% occurring only once. This CDR3 is built from 14 residues. Germline CDR1 reads MDHEN; CDR2 reads SYDVKM. V lost 5 bases and J lost 4; bases outside the gene matches: 7.

The chain recombines TRBV28 with TRBJ1-1; 7 bases agree with TRBD1. The sequenced material came from blood. The origin of this receptor is a man younger than 35 in good health. CDR3 DNA: TGTGCCAGCAGTCGCACAGGGGAAGTCACTGAAGCTTTCTTT. Protein sequence: CASSRTGEVTEAFF.